This T cell receptor (beta chain) stems from a study of vaccination effects on CD4 cells after COVID-19. Study as a whole: Of the BNT162b2 and mRNA-1273 vaccines, participants received two doses of one or the other. Convalescent patient samples, from a couple of individuals, date to 16 days and one week before vaccination.

For this clone: Its antigen remains unidentified.

The J segment lost 0 bases and the V segment lost 4 bases, leaving 10 bases of the junction unmatched. The CDR3 runs 16 residues. The germline CDR1 and CDR2 sequences are SGHDT and YYEEEE. Here immunoSEQ multiplex PCR was the method, and the copy in TCRdb shows in-frame clones only, minus some. The sample lists some 38,000 clones, around 69% occurring once. Before sequencing, viral peptide pools were used by the ViraFEST assay to expand antigen-specific CD4+ T cells. Scientists isolated CD4+ T cells after a roughly nine-day culture period ended. The person had a PCR-confirmed SARS-CoV-2 infection during March to December 2020. Half the medium was swapped for IL-2 medium on days 3 and 7.

The material sequenced was CD4+ T cells from PBMCs cultured with HCoV-NL63 spike peptides, taken before COVID-19 vaccination. The rearrangement uses TRBV5-6 and TRBJ2-7; 7 positions agree with TRBD1. This receptor was obtained from a human donor who had a prior SARS-CoV-2 infection. The chain's CDR3 is CASSEPGGTLSYEQYF. In DNA form, the CDR3 reads TGTGCCAGCAGCGAGCCAGGGGGAACTCTCTCCTACGAGCAGTACTTC.